This record looks at one T cell receptor beta chain sequence and its context. What this receptor recognizes is not known. Base-call qualities are not available, and no considerably larger clone is one nucleotide away. The source of the sample is a study of blood T cell repertoires in COVID-19 (dated by TCRdb to 2020 to 2021). For the study in its entirety: Samples from collaborators originated in the United States, Italy and Spain and spanned both the acute and convalescent phases of COVID-19. The material from the prospective study consisted of cDNA or gDNA derived from T cells, B-cell-depleted T cells, or PBMCs. Deeply sampled blood TCRbeta repertoires from subjects exposed to, actively infected with, or recovered from COVID-19 were included in the dataset. The repertoires were released in a freely available public database meant as a resource for research on the immune response to SARS-CoV-2. The samples were drawn from the first 160 participants of the ongoing ImmuneRACE study and from 1,200 or so subjects provided by 6 global collaborators. Sample metadata almost always included a de-identified subject ID, COVID-19 status, age in years and sex. Where available, HLA class I and class II types were taken from metadata supplied by the sample provider and were not determined by assay-based typing.

TCRbeta CDR3 regions were amplified from genomic DNA using the immunoSEQ Assay, a bias-controlled multiplex PCR. Concerning the study's data processing: Within the assay, amplification of reference gene primers was used to estimate how many nucleated cells each sample contained. Sequence reads were collapsed and filtered to measure the absolute abundance of every unique TCRbeta CDR3 rearrangement. For each sample, productive Simpson clonality was calculated as the square root of Simpson's diversity index over productive rearrangements. The source is immuneACCESS, and TCRdb retained only in-frame sequences with V and J called. Part of the clones is not carried over; for the studies checked, unresolved V genes explain less than half of this, and the remainder is unexplained. The DNA was the basis for D and trimming; V, J and clone size are from that table. The sample table contains 200,000 or so clones; only one count was recorded for around nine tenths of them. The ten largest clones add up to 5.5% to 6.5% of the sample.

A second Seattle source provided samples from volunteer blood donors who had recovered from COVID-19. Whole blood was collected in K2EDTA tubes by collaborating institutions according to the institutions' own protocols. For TCRbeta analysis, collaborators shipped samples in one of three forms: frozen whole blood, isolated PBMCs, or DNA extracted from either of those sample types. Paper-wide results and their limitations: The amount of clinical and demographic metadata varied by source and participant and was provided uncurated.

CDR1 SGHRS and CDR2 YFSETQ are derived from the germline V gene. The CDR3, cysteine through phenylalanine, is 14 amino acids long. Just the 42-base CDR3 DNA is kept, in frame starting at base 1. The trim is 1 base for V and 0 bases for J, with a gap of 7 bases between the germline ends. This clonotype was obtained from a man aged 55 to 69 who had recovered from COVID-19. The sample was peripheral blood. The sequence links TRBV5-1 to TRBJ1-1, with the D segment identity uncertain. The bases are TGCGCCAGCAGCTTGAGAGGGCTGAACACTGAAGCTTTCTTT. It encodes CASSLRGLNTEAFF.